The clone carrying this TCR beta chain is judged medium-sized (0.01 to 0.1%). Its antigen remains unidentified. Three rounds of nested PCR, following a modified ARM-PCR protocol, produced the TCRbeta library. TCRdb independently ran MiXCR on the multiplex PCR reads; one entry per CDR3 protein. The repertoire consists of about 68,000 distinct CDR3 sequences, with almost 60% occurring once and the leading ten covering around 20%. This sample's RNA came from whole unsorted tissue. The CDR3 totals 12 residues. V was trimmed by 7 bases and J by 2 bases, leaving 12 bases between them. CDR1 and CDR2 from the germline V gene are SQVTM and ANQGSEA. These data are taken from a study of tumor and adjacent non-tumor tissue in lung cancer. The overall study: Around 4.4 million productive TCRbeta reads were obtained per sample on average.

Points from the study as a whole: In normal lung, the top 100 clones were significantly more dominant than in tumor. Compared with tumor, normal lung showed significantly lower TCR diversity.

V and J are TRBV29-1 and TRBJ2-7; a possible D gene is TRBD2 (6 bases). The source of this sequence is a man aged 50 or older with non-small cell lung cancer. Sequencing used lung tumor tissue. This CDR3 is CSGGAGPYEQYF. The CDR3 DNA sequence: TGCAGCGGGGGAGCGGGCCCCTACGAGCAGTACTTC.